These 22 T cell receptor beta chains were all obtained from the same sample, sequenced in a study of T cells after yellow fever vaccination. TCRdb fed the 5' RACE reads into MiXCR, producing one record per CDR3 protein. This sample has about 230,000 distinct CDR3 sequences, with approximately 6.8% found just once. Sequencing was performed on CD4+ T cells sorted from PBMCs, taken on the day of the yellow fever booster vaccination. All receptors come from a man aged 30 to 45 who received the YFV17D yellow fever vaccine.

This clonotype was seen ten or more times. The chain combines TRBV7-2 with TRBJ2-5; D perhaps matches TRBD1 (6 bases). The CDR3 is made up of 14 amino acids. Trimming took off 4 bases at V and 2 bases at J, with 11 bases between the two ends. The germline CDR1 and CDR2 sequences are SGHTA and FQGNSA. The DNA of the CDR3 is TGTGCCAGCAGCTACCAGACAGGACAAGAGACCCAGTACTTC. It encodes CASSYQTGQETQYF. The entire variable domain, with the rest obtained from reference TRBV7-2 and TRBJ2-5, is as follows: GAGVSQSPSNKVTEKGKDVELRCDPISGHTALYWYRQSLGQGLEFLIYFQGNSAPDKSGLPSDRFSAERTGGSVSTLTIQRTQQEDSAVYLCASSYQTGQETQYFGPGTRLLVL.

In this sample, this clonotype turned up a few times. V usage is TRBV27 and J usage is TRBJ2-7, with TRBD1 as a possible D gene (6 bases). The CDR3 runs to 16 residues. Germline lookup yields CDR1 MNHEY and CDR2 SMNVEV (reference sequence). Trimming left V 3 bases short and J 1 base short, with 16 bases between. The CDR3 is CASSLAPGTTSYEQYF. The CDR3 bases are TGTGCCAGCAGTTTGGCTCCAGGGACAACATCCTACGAGCAGTACTTC.

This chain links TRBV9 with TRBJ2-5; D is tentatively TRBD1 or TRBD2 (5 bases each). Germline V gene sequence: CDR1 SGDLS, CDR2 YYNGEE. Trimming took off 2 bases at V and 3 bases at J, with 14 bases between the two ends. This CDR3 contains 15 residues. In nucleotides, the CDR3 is TGTGCCAGCAGCGTGGGACCCGCTAGGGAAGAGACCCAGTACTTC. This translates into CASSVGPAREETQYF.

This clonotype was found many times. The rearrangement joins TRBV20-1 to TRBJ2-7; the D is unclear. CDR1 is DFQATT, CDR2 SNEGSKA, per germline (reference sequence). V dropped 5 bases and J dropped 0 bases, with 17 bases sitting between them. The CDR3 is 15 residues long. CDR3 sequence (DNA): TGCAGTGCTGAGGAGCGAGCGCAGAACTCCTACGAGCAGTACTTC. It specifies CSAEERAQNSYEQYF.

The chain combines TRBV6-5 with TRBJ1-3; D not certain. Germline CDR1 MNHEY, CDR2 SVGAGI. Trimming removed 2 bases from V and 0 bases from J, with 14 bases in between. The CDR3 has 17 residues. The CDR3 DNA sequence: TGTGCCAGCAGTTACAGCTCAGGACGGATCTCTGGAAACACCATATATTTT. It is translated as CASSYSSGRISGNTIYF.

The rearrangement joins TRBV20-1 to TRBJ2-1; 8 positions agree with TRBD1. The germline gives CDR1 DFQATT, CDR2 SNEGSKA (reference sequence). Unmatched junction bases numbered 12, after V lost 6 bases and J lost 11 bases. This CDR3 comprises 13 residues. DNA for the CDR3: TGCAGTGCACCCGTCTGGGACAGGCAAAAGCAGTTCTTC. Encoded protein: CSAPVWDRQKQFF.

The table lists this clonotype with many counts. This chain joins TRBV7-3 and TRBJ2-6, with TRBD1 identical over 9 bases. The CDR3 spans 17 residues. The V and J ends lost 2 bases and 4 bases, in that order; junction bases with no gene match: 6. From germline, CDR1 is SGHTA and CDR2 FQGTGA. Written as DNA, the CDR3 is TGTGCCAGCAGCTTAGCACAGGGGGCGAGAGGGGCCAACGTCCTGACTTTC. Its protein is CASSLAQGARGANVLTF.

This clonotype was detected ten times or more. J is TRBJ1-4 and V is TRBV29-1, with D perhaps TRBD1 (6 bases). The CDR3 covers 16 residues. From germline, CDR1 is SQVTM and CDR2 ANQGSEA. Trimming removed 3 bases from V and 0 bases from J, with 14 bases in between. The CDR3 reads CSVDGGGPSTNEKLFF. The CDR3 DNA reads TGCAGCGTTGATGGAGGGGGGCCATCAACTAATGAAAAACTGTTTTTT.

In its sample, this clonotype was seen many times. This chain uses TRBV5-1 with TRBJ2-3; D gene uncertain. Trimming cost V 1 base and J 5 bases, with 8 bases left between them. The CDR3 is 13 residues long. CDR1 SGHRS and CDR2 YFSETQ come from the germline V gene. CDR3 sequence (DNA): TGCGCCAGCAGCTTGATCACGGAAGATACGCAGTATTTT. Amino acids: CASSLITEDTQYF.

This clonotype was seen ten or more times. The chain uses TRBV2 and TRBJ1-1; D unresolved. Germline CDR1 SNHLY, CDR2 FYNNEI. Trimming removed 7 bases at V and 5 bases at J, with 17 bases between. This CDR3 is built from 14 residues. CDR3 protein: CASTRRESSTEAFF. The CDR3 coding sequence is TGTGCCAGCACGCGCCGTGAGAGTTCGACTGAAGCTTTCTTT.

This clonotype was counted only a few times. In nucleotides, the CDR3 is TGTGCCAGCAGTTCACCGGGACACGACCCGTTGAACACTGAAGCTTTCTTT. Its translation: CASSSPGHDPLNTEAFF. The chain carries TRBV28 and TRBJ1-1, with D perhaps TRBD1 (6 bases). V lost 4 bases and J 0 bases, leaving 18 bases between the germline ends. CDR3 length: 17 residues. The germline V gene encodes CDR1 MDHEN and CDR2 SYDVKM.

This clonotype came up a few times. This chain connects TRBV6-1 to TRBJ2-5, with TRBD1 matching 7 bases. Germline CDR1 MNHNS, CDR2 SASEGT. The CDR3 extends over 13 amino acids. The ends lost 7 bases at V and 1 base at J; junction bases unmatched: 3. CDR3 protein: CASKRTGQETQYF. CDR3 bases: TGTGCCAGCAAACGGACAGGCCAAGAGACCCAGTACTTC.

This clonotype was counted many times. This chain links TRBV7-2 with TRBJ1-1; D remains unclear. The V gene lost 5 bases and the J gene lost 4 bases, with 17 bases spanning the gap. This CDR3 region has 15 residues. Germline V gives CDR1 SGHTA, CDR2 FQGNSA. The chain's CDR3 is CASSPSSGRPTEAFF. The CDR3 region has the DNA TGTGCCAGCAGCCCTTCCTCCGGTCGCCCCACTGAAGCTTTCTTT.

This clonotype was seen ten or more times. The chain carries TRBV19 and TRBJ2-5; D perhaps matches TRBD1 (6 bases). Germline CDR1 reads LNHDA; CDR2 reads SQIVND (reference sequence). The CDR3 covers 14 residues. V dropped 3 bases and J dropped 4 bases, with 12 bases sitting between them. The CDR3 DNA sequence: TGTGCCAGTAGTATTGGAAGGGGGTCAGAGACCCAGTACTTC. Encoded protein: CASSIGRGSETQYF.

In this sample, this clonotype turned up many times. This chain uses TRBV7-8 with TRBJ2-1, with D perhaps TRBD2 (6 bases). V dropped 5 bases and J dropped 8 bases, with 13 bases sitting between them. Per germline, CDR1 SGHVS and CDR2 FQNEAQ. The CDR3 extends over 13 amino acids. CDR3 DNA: TGTGCCAGCAGCGGCTTTGGAGGGGATGAGCAGTTCTTC. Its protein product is CASSGFGGDEQFF. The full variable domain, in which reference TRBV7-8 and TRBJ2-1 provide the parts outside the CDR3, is GAGVSQSPRYKVAKRGQDVALRCDPISGHVSLFWYQQALGQGPEFLTYFQNEAQLDKSGLPSDRFFAERPEGSVSTLKIQRTQQEDSAVYLCASSGFGGDEQFFGPGTRLTVL.

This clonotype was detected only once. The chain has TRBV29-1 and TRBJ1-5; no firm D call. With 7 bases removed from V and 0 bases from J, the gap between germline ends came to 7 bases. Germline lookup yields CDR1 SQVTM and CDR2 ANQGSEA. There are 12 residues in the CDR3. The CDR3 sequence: CSAADSNQPQHF. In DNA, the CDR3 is TGCAGCGCCGCGGATAGCAATCAGCCCCAGCATTTT.

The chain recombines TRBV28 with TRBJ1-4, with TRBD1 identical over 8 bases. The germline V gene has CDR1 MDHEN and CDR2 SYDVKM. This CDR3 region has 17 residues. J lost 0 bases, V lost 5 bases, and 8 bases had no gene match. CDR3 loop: CASSRTGQEATNEKLFF. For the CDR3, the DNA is TGTGCCAGCAGTCGGACGGGACAGGAGGCAACTAATGAAAAACTGTTTTTT.

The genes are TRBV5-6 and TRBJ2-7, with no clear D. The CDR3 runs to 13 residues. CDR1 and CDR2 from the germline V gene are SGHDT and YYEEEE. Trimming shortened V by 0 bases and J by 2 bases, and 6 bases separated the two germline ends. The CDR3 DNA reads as TGTGCCAGCAGCTTGGGTACGACCTACGAGCAGTACTTC. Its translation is CASSLGTTYEQYF.

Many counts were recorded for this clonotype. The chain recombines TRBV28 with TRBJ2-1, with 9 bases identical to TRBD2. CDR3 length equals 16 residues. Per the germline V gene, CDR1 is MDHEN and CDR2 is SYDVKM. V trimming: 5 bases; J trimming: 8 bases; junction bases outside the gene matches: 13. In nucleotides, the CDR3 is TGTGCCAGCAGTCCAGCCGGGCTAGCGGGACGGGATGAGCAGTTCTTC. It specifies CASSPAGLAGRDEQFF.

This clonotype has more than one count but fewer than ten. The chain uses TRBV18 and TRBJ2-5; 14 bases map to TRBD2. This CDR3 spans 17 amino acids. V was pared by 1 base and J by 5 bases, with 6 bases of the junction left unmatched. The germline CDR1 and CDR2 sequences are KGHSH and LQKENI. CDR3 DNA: TGTGCCAGCTCACCACAGACGGGACTAGCGGGAGCGGAGACCCAGTACTTC. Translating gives CASSPQTGLAGAETQYF.

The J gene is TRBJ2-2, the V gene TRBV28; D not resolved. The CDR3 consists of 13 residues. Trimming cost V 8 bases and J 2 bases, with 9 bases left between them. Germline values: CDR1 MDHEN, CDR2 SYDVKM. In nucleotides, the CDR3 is TGTGCCAGCTCCGAGATTAACACCGGGGAGCTGTTTTTT. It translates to CASSEINTGELFF.

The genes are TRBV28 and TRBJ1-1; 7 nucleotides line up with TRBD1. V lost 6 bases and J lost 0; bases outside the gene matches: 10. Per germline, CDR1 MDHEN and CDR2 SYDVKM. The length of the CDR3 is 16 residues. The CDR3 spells CASSQTGFPMNTEAFF. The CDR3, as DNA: TGTGCCAGCAGCCAGACAGGGTTCCCAATGAACACTGAAGCTTTCTTT.